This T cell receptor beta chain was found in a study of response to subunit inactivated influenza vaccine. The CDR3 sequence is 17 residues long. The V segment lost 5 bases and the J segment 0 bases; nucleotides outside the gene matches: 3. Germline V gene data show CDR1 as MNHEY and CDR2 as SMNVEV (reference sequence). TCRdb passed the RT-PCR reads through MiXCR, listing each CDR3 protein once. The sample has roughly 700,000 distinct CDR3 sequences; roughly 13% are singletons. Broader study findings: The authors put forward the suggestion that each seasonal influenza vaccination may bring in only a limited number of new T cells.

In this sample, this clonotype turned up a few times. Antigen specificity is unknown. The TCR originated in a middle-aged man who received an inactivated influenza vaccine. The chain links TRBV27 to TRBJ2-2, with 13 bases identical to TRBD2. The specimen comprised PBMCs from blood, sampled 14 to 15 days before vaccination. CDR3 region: CASSRLAGGPNTGELFF. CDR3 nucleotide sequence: TGTGCCAGCAGTAGACTAGCGGGGGGACCGAACACCGGGGAGCTGTTTTTT.